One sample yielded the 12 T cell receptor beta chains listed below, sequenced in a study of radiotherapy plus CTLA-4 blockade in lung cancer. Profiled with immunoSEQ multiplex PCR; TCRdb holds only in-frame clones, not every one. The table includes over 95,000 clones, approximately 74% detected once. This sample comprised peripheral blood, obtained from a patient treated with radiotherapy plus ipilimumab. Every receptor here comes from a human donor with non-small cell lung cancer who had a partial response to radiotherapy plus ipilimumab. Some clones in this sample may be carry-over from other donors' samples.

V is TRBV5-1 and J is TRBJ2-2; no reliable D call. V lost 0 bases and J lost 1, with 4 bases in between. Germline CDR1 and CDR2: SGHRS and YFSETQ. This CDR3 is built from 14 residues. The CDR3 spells CASSLDRNTGELFF. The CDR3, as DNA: TGCGCCAGCAGCTTGGACAGGAACACCGGGGAGCTGTTTTTT.

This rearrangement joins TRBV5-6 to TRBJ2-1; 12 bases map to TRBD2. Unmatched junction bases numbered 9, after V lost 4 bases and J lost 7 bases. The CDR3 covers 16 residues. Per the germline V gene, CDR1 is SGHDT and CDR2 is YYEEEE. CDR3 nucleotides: TGTGCCAGCAGCCCCGCCCTAGCGGGGGGGCTGAATGAGCAGTTCTTC. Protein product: CASSPALAGGLNEQFF.

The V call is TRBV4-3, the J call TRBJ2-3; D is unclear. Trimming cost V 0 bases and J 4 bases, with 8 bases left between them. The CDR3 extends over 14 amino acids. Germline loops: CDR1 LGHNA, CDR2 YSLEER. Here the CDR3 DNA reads TGCGCCAGCAGCCAAGACCCGTCCTCAGATACGCAGTATTTT. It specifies CASSQDPSSDTQYF.

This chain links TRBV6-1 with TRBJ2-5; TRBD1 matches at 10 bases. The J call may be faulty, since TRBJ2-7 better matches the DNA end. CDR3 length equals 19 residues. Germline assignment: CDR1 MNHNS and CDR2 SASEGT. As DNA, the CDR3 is TGTGCCAGCAGTGAAAGGGGTCCCCGCTTCCGGGACAGGGGTTACGAGCAGTACTTC. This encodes CASSERGPRFRDRGYEQYF.

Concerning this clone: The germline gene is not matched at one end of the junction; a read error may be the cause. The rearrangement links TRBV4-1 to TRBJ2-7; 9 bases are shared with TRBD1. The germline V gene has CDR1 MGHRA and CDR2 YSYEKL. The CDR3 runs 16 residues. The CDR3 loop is CASSQELGQGIGEQYF. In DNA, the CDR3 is TGTGCCAGCAGCCAAGAGTTGGGACAGGGTATCGGCGAGCAGTACTTC.

CDR3 nucleotides: TGTGCCAGCAGCTCACGACTAGCGGGAGATTTCGATGAGCAGTTCTTC. Protein: CASSSRLAGDFDEQFF. V and J are TRBV11-2 and TRBJ2-1; 12 nucleotides line up with TRBD2. Germline CDR1 SGHAT, CDR2 FQNNGV. Germline trimming cut 4 bases from V and 8 bases from J; bases unmatched to any gene: 9. The CDR3 has 16 amino acids.

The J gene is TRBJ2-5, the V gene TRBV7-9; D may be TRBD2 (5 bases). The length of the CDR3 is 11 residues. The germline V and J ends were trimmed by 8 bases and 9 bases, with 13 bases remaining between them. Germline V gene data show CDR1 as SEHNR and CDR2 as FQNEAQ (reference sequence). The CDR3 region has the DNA TGTGCCAGCGAGTCGGGGATTTCCCAGTACTTC. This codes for CASESGISQYF. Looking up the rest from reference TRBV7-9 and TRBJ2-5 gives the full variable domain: DTGVSQNPRHKITKRGQNVTFRCDPISEHNRLYWYRQTLGQGPEFLTYFQNEAQLEKSRLLSDRFSAERPKGSFSTLEIQRTEQGDSAMYLCASESGISQYFGPGTRLLVL.

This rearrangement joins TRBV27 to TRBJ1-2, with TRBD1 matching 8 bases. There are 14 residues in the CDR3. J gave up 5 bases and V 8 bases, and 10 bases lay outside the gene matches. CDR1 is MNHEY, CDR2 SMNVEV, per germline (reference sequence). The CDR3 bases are TGTGCCAGCTGCCCTGGTACAGGGGGATATGGCTACACCTTC. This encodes CASCPGTGGYGYTF.

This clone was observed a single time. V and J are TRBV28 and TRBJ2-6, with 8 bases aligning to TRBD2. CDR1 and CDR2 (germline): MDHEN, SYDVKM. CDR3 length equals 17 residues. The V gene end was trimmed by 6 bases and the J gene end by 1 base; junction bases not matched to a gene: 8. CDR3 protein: CASSSGGGRSGANVLTF. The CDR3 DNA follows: TGTGCCAGCAGCTCCGGGGGGGGCAGGTCTGGGGCCAACGTCCTGACTTTC. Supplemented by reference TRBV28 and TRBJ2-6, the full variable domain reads DVKVTQSSRYLVKRTGEKVFLECVQDMDHENMFWYRQDPGLGLRLIYFSYDVKMKEKGDIPEGYSVSREKKERFSLILESASTNQTSMYLCASSSGGGRSGANVLTFGAGSRLTVL.

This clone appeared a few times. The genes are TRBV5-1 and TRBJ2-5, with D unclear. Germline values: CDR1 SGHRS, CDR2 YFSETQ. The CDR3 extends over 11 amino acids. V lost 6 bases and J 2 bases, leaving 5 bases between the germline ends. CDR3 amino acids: CASTLQETQYF. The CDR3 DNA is TGCGCCAGCACCCTTCAAGAGACCCAGTACTTC.

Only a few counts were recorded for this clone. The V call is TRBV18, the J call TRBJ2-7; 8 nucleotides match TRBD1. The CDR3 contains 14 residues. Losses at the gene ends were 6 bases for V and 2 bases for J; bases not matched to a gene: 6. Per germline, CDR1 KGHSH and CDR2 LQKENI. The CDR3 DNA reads TGTGCCAGCTCGCCCCAGGGGGCGCCCTACGAGCAGTACTTC. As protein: CASSPQGAPYEQYF.

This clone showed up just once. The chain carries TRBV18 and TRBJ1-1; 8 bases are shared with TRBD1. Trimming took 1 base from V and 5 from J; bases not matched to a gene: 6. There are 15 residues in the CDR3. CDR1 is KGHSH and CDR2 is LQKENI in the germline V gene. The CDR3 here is CASSPQSGGRTEAFF. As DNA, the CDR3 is TGTGCCAGCTCACCACAGTCAGGGGGCAGGACTGAAGCTTTCTTT.